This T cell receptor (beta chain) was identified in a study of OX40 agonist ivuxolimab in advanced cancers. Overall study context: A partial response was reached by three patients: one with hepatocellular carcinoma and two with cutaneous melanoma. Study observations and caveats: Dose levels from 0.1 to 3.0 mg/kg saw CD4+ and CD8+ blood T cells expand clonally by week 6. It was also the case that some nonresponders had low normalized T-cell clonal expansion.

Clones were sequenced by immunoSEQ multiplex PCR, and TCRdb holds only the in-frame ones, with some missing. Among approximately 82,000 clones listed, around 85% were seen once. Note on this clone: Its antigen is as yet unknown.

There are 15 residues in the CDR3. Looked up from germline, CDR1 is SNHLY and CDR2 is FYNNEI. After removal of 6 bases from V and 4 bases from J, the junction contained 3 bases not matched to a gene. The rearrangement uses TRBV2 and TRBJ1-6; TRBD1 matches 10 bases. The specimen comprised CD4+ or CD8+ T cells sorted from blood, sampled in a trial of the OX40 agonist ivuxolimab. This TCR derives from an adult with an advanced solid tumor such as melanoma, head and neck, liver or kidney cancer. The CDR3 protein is CASRTGGFYNSPLHF. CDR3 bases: TGTGCCAGCAGGACAGGGGGCTTTTATAATTCACCCCTCCACTTT.